The 10 T cell receptor beta chains reported below all come from one sample, sequenced in a study of long-term antiretroviral therapy in people with HIV. Version v3.0 of the immunoSEQ assay ran at survey level. Sequencing used immunoSEQ multiplex PCR; TCRdb keeps in-frame clones, though not all of them. The table includes 25,000 or so clones, approximately 88% detected once. The material sequenced was unsorted PBMCs, taken 0.5 years after starting antiretroviral therapy. These receptors came from a woman between 18 and 29 years old with HIV.

V usage is TRBV5-1 and J usage is TRBJ2-2; TRBD1 aligns across 8 bases. CDR3 length equals 13 residues. Germline V lookup: CDR1 SGHRS, CDR2 YFSETQ. The ends lost 3 bases at V and 6 bases at J; junction bases unmatched: 1. This CDR3 reads CASSWTGSGELFF. The CDR3 nucleotides read TGCGCCAGCAGCTGGACAGGGTCCGGGGAGCTGTTTTTT.

V usage is TRBV28 and J usage is TRBJ2-1; TRBD1 might be the D (6 bases). The CDR3 consists of 14 residues. The V gene's germline CDR1 is MDHEN and CDR2 SYDVKM. V dropped 3 bases and J dropped 7 bases, with 13 bases sitting between them. CDR3: CASSLAGVRNEQFF. The CDR3 DNA reads TGTGCCAGCAGTTTGGCAGGGGTGAGGAATGAGCAGTTCTTC.

This clone has just one count. This rearrangement joins TRBV27 to TRBJ2-7; 10 positions match TRBD2. The CDR3 extends over 14 amino acids. The V gene end was trimmed by 5 bases and the J gene end by 2 bases; junction bases not matched to a gene: 3. Germline V gives CDR1 MNHEY, CDR2 SMNVEV (reference sequence). The CDR3 DNA is TGTGCCAGCAGTCCTAGCGGGAGCCCCTACGAGCAGTACTTC. Translation gives CASSPSGSPYEQYF.

This clone was counted only a few times. The rearrangement uses TRBV28 and TRBJ1-1; 7 nucleotides line up with TRBD1. The germline CDR1 and CDR2 sequences are MDHEN and SYDVKM. There are 15 residues in the CDR3. V dropped 5 bases and J dropped 5; count of bases not matched to a gene: 11. CDR3 protein: CASSRRQTGKTEAFF. In DNA, the CDR3 is TGTGCCAGCAGTCGACGGCAGACAGGGAAAACTGAAGCTTTCTTT.

V is TRBV28 and J is TRBJ1-4, with D perhaps TRBD1 (5 bases). There are 16 residues in the CDR3. In germline, CDR1 is MDHEN, CDR2 SYDVKM. V was clipped by 4 bases and J by 3 bases, with 15 bases between them. The CDR3 reads CASSSPRRGSNEKLFF. Written as DNA, the CDR3 is TGTGCCAGCAGTTCTCCTCGGCGGGGGTCTAATGAAAAACTGTTTTTT.

On this clone itself: An end of the junction does not agree with germline; a read error may underlie this. The chain joins TRBV4-2 to TRBJ2-2, with a weak D call TRBD2 (6 bases). The CDR3 is 17 amino acids. Germline CDR1 reads LGHNA; CDR2 reads YNFKEQ. CDR3 protein: CASSQALPGTNTGELFF. The CDR3 DNA follows: TGTGCCAGCAGTCAAGCCCTACCCGGGACTAACACCGGGGAGCTGTTTTTT.

The table lists this clone with a count of one. The chain links TRBV5-1 to TRBJ1-2; D may be TRBD1 (5 bases). Trimming shortened V by 0 bases and J by 2 bases, and 5 bases separated the two germline ends. The CDR3 is 13 amino acids. Germline-derived CDR1 and CDR2 are SGHRS and YFSETQ. CDR3 sequence (DNA): TGCGCCAGCAGCTTGGACAGGAACTATGGCTACACCTTC. This sequence encodes CASSLDRNYGYTF.

The rearrangement uses TRBV7-9 and TRBJ1-2; a weak D match, TRBD1 (6 bases). Germline CDR1 and CDR2: SEHNR and FQNEAQ (reference sequence). The CDR3 extends over 16 amino acids. Trimming took 4 bases from V and 1 from J, leaving 16 bases between them. The chain's CDR3 is CASSSWVRTDNYGYTF. As DNA, the CDR3 is TGTGCCAGCAGCTCCTGGGTTAGGACAGATAACTATGGCTACACCTTC.

This clone was picked up one time. The rearrangement joins TRBV7-2 to TRBJ2-7; D not certain. The V gene's germline CDR1 is SGHTA and CDR2 FQGNSA. V dropped 5 bases and J dropped 0 bases, with 17 bases sitting between them. CDR3 length: 16 residues. The CDR3 reads CASSQEVASDSYEQYF. The CDR3 DNA reads TGTGCCAGCAGCCAAGAAGTGGCTAGTGACTCCTACGAGCAGTACTTC. Looking up the rest from reference TRBV7-2 and TRBJ2-7 gives the full variable domain: GAGVSQSPSNKVTEKGKDVELRCDPISGHTALYWYRQSLGQGLEFLIYFQGNSAPDKSGLPSDRFSAERTGGSVSTLTIQRTQQEDSAVYLCASSQEVASDSYEQYFGPGTRLTVT.

This clone is termed large. V is TRBV9 and J is TRBJ2-3, with no clear D. Germline loops: CDR1 SGDLS, CDR2 YYNGEE. The CDR3 covers 12 residues. V dropped 0 bases and J dropped 4 bases, with 3 bases sitting between them. CDR3 sequence: CASSVEADTQYF. As DNA, the CDR3 is TGTGCCAGCAGCGTAGAGGCAGATACGCAGTATTTT.